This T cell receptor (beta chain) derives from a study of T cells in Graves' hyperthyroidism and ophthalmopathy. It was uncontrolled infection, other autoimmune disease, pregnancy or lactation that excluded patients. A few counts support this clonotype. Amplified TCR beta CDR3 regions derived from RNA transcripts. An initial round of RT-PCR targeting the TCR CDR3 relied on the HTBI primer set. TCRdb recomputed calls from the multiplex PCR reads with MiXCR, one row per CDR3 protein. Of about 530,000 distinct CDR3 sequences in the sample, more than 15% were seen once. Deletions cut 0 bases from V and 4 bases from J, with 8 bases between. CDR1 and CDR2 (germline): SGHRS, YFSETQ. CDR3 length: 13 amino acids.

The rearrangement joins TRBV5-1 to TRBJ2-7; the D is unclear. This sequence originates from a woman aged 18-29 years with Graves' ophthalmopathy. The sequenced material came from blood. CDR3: CASSLDFWYEQYF. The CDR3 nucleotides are TGCGCCAGCAGCTTGGATTTCTGGTACGAGCAGTACTTC.